The present entry profiles one T cell receptor (beta chain) with its context. This record comes from a study of shared clonotypes between healthy human individuals. The assay was run at deep level. Only in-frame clones appear in the TCRdb table, and some are missing; sequencing was by immunoSEQ multiplex PCR. This table has roughly 2.5 million clones, around nine tenths appearing once. There are 12 residues in the CDR3. The V and J ends lost 10 bases and 0 bases respectively, with 9 bases between them. Germline CDR1 reads ENHRY; CDR2 reads SYGVKD. The TCR was taken from a man aged 18 to 35 in good health. The chain employs TRBV10-3 and TRBJ1-1; tentatively, D is TRBD1 (6 bases). Sample: naive CD4+ T cells sorted from blood. Subset indicated: CD45RA+ positively selected. The CDR3 nucleotides are TGTGCCACCCAGGGGCTGAACACTGAAGCTTTCTTT. It is translated as CATQGLNTEAFF.